This T cell receptor (beta chain) was obtained from a study of blood T cells in healthy people across ages. Study-level points and caveats: Using unsorted PBMCs precluded a conclusive naive versus antigen-experienced comparison.

The CDR3 is 14 amino acids. CDR1 is SGDLS, CDR2 YYNGEE, per germline. The V end lost 2 bases, the J end lost 6 bases, and 12 bases lay between the germline ends. This clonotype has more than one count but fewer than ten. Its specificity is unknown. Through a sample-barcoded 5' primer and a J-beta primer mix, a second PCR was run for roughly 6 to 11 cycles. A template-switch adaptor containing 12 random nucleotides labeled each cDNA molecule. Each CDR3 protein gets one entry after TCRdb re-called the 5' RACE reads with MiXCR. The sample contains 780,000 or so distinct CDR3 sequences, around 25% of which appear only once. These same data were also listed under a study on T cells of mothers and their children.

Sequencing was done on a sample of blood. The V gene is TRBV9, the J gene TRBJ1-5; D gene uncertain. This clonotype was obtained from a boy aged 5-17 years in good health. Here the CDR3 reads CASSVDGSGQPQHF. Written as DNA, the CDR3 is TGTGCCAGCAGCGTCGACGGATCAGGTCAGCCCCAGCATTTT.